The 18 T cell receptor beta chains below all came from one sample that was sequenced in a study of chemoradiotherapy in HPV16-positive cancers. Clones were read by immunoSEQ multiplex PCR, and TCRdb kept only the in-frame ones, dropping some. The profile shows about 32,000 clones, about 91% of them singletons. The sample was blood, taken from a patient who underwent chemoradiotherapy. The source is a human donor with HPV-associated anogenital cancer.

The chain recombines TRBV6-5 with TRBJ2-4, with D perhaps being TRBD1 or TRBD2 (5 bases each). The germline V gene has CDR1 MNHEY and CDR2 SVGAGI. The ends were cut back, 6 bases at V and 10 bases at J, with 22 bases in the middle. This CDR3 is built from 15 residues. In DNA form, the CDR3 reads TGTGCCAGCAGGCGGACCCGGGACGCGTGGGGTATTCAGTACTTC. Its translation: CASRRTRDAWGIQYF.

This clone is a singleton in its sample. The rearrangement joins TRBV27 to TRBJ2-7, with D possibly being TRBD1 (6 bases). Germline-derived CDR1 and CDR2 are MNHEY and SMNVEV (reference sequence). The V gene lost 4 bases and the J gene lost 3 bases, with 13 bases spanning the gap. The CDR3 is 14 residues long. In DNA, the CDR3 is TGTGCCAGCAGTTCAGGGGCGGAGATCTACGAGCAGTACTTC. Translation gives CASSSGAEIYEQYF.

This chain joins TRBV10-3 and TRBJ2-3; 9 bases fit TRBD1. The germline gives CDR1 ENHRY, CDR2 SYGVKD. This CDR3 has 14 residues. Unmatched junction bases numbered 7, after V lost 9 bases and J lost 3 bases. The CDR3 is CAMGDRVVTDTQYF. In nucleotides, the CDR3 is TGTGCCATGGGGGACAGGGTGGTGACAGATACGCAGTATTTT.

This chain uses TRBV11-2 with TRBJ2-7; 7 bases match TRBD1. Looked up from germline, CDR1 is SGHAT and CDR2 is FQNNGV. The V and J ends lost 5 bases and 3 bases, in that order; junction bases with no gene match: 4. The CDR3 consists of 13 residues. CDR3: CASSPAGGYEQYF. The DNA for the CDR3 is TGTGCCAGCAGCCCCGCAGGGGGCTACGAGCAGTACTTC. Based on the CDR3 plus reference TRBV11-2 and TRBJ2-7, the full variable domain is EAGVAQSPRYKIIEKRQSVAFWCNPISGHATLYWYQQILGQGPKLLIQFQNNGVVDDSQLPKDRFSAERLKGVDSTLKIQPAKLEDSAVYLCASSPAGGYEQYFGPGTRLTVT.

The chain has TRBV27 and TRBJ1-2; weak D call: TRBD1 (5 bases). Germline V gene data show CDR1 as MNHEY and CDR2 as SMNVEV (reference sequence). Deletions cut 4 bases from V and 5 bases from J, with 20 bases between. This CDR3 comprises 16 residues. The CDR3 is CASSSSGTEALYGYTF. CDR3 nucleotide sequence: TGTGCCAGCAGTTCCTCCGGGACCGAGGCTCTTTATGGCTACACCTTC.

Only one count was recorded for this clone. V is TRBV12-5 and J is TRBJ2-5; the match to TRBD2 covers 8 bases. Germline assignment: CDR1 LGHNT and CDR2 FRNRAP. The CDR3 is 19 amino acids. V was clipped by 5 bases and J by 1 base; unmatched bases: 18. The CDR3: CASGRRPKSSGRTQETQYF. CDR3 DNA sequence: TGTGCTAGTGGTCGCCGCCCAAAATCTAGCGGGCGGACCCAAGAGACCCAGTACTTC.

This sequence joins TRBV10-2 and TRBJ1-2, with D unclear. V shed 5 bases and J shed 1 base, with 11 bases lying between them. CDR1 WSHSY and CDR2 SAAADI come from the germline V gene. The CDR3 length is 14 residues. The CDR3 DNA is TGCGCCAGCAGTCCCAGCAATGTTAACTATGGCTACACCTTC. Its protein product is CASSPSNVNYGYTF.

This sequence joins TRBV5-4 and TRBJ1-5; D gene uncertain. The V end lost 0 bases, the J end lost 3 bases, and 4 bases lay between the germline ends. This CDR3 spans 13 amino acids. The germline V gene has CDR1 SGHNT and CDR2 YYREEE (reference sequence). CDR3 coding DNA: TGTGCCAGCAGCTTGGGTCTCAATCAGCCCCAGCATTTT. The encoded protein is CASSLGLNQPQHF.

The chain uses TRBV9 and TRBJ1-3; D gene unclear. Trimming shortened V by 4 bases and J by 4 bases, and 6 bases separated the two germline ends. This CDR3 is 12 amino acids long. Germline V gives CDR1 SGDLS, CDR2 YYNGEE. CDR3 sequence (DNA): TGTGCCAGCAGCCCCTCCGGAAACACCATATATTTT. Translation gives CASSPSGNTIYF.

The chain uses TRBV6-1 and TRBJ1-2, with a tentative D call TRBD1 (6 bases). Germline values: CDR1 MNHNS, CDR2 SASEGT. This CDR3 is 14 amino acids long. V was clipped by 6 bases and J by 4 bases, with 15 bases between them. The CDR3 loop is CASREGGTPYGYTF. CDR3 in DNA: TGTGCCAGCAGGGAGGGGGGGACCCCCTATGGCTACACCTTC.

This clone has more than one count but fewer than ten. In DNA, the CDR3 is TGTGCCAGCGGCGGCGGCGTAATATTTACCACTAATGAAAAACTGTTTTTT. This codes for CASGGGVIFTTNEKLFF. This chain uses TRBV19 with TRBJ1-4; D call uncertain. CDR3 length: 17 residues. V gave up 9 bases and J gave up 2 bases, with 22 bases separating them. Looked up from germline, CDR1 is LNHDA and CDR2 is SQIVND (reference sequence).

The chain joins TRBV7-9 to TRBJ2-7; D possibly corresponds to TRBD2 (5 bases). V was trimmed by 0 bases and J by 5 bases, leaving 8 bases between them. This CDR3 comprises 13 residues. CDR1 is SEHNR and CDR2 is FQNEAQ in the germline V gene (reference sequence). The CDR3 nucleotides read TGTGCCAGCAGCTTAGCAGGGAGTAACGAGCAGTACTTC. Protein product: CASSLAGSNEQYF.

This clone is medium-sized (0.01 to 0.1%) in the sample. V and J are TRBV7-2 and TRBJ1-6; D is unclear. The CDR3 is 16 residues long. V lost 4 bases, J lost 12 bases, and 22 bases lay in between. CDR1 SGHTA and CDR2 FQGNSA come from the germline V gene. The CDR3 nucleotides read TGTGCCAGCAGCTCGACCGTCGACCTTAGCTGGGGACCCCTCCACTTT. It codes for CASSSTVDLSWGPLHF.

This chain joins TRBV10-2 and TRBJ2-7; 10 bases align to TRBD2. The CDR3 totals 17 residues. With V trimmed by 2 bases and J by 3 bases, 10 bases remained unmatched. The germline V gene has CDR1 WSHSY and CDR2 SAAADI. CDR3 protein: CASSEKLAGELGYEQYF. Here the CDR3 DNA reads TGCGCCAGCAGTGAGAAGCTAGCGGGAGAATTGGGCTACGAGCAGTACTTC.

In this sample, this clone turned up once. The gene calls are TRBV7-9 and TRBJ1-1; the D gene is possibly TRBD1 (5 bases). The CDR3 spans 14 residues. Trimming pared 11 bases from V and 5 bases from J, leaving 21 bases between. Germline CDR1 reads SEHNR; CDR2 reads FQNEAQ (reference sequence). This CDR3 is CALSKGREVTEAFF. The CDR3 nucleotides are TGTGCCCTCTCTAAAGGCAGGGAGGTTACTGAAGCTTTCTTT.

This clone was picked up a small number of times. This chain connects TRBV5-5 to TRBJ2-5; 8 nucleotides agree with TRBD1. Germline V gene sequence: CDR1 SGHKS, CDR2 YYEKEE (reference sequence). V shed 4 bases, J shed 3 bases, and the junction held 5 bases outside the gene matches. The length of the CDR3 is 14 residues. CDR3 region: CASSLGTGKETQYF. The CDR3 DNA follows: TGTGCCAGCAGCCTGGGGACAGGTAAAGAGACCCAGTACTTC.

The rearrangement links TRBV7-4 to TRBJ2-1; no definite D call. CDR3 length equals 16 residues. Germline V CDR1 and CDR2: SGHVT, SQSDAQ. Between the trimmed V and J ends, which lost 2 bases and 8 bases, there was a span of 19 bases. In nucleotides, the CDR3 is TGTGCCAGCAGCTTATCTGGATGTACCCGAGGCCATGAGCAGTTCTTC. Translated: CASSLSGCTRGHEQFF.

The CDR3 here is CASSITGSSYNEQFF. The CDR3 nucleotides read TGCGCCAGCAGCATAACCGGGAGTTCCTACAATGAGCAGTTCTTC. The chain links TRBV5-1 to TRBJ2-1, with D maybe TRBD2 (6 bases). Trimming removed 4 bases at V and 1 base at J, with 12 bases between. Per the germline V gene, CDR1 is SGHRS and CDR2 is YFSETQ. The CDR3 totals 15 residues. The full variable domain, in which reference TRBV5-1 and TRBJ2-1 provide the parts outside the CDR3, is KAGVTQTPRYLIKTRGQQVTLSCSPISGHRSVSWYQQTPGQGLQFLFEYFSETQRNKGNFPGRFSGRQFSNSRSEMNVSTLELGDSALYLCASSITGSSYNEQFFGPGTRLTVL.